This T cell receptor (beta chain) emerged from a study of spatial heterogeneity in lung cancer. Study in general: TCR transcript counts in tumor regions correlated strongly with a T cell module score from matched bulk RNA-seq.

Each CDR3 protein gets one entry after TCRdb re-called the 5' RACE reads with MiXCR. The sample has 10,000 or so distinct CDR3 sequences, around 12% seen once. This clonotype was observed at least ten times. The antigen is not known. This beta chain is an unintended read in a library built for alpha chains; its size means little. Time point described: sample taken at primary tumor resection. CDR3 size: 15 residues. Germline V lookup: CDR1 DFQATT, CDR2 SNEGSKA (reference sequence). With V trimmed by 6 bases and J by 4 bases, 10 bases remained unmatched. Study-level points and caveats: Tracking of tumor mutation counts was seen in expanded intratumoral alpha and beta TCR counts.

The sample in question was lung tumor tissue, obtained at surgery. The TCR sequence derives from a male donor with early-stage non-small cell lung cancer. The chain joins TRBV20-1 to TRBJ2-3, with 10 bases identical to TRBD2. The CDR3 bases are TGCAGTGCCCTAATAGCGGGAGGAGGATCAGATACGCAGTATTTT. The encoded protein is CSALIAGGGSDTQYF.